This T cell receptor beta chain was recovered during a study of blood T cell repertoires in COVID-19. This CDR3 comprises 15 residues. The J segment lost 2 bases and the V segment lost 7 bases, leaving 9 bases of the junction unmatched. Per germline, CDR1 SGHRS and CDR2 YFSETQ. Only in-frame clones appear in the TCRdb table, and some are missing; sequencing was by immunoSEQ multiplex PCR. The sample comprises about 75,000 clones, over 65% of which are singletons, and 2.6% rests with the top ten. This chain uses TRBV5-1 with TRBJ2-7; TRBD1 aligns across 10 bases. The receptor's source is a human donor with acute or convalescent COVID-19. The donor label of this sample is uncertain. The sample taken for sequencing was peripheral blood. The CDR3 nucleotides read TGCGCCAGCGGATATGGTGGGACAGGGGCCTACGAGCAGTACTTC. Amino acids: CASGYGGTGAYEQYF.